This entry concerns a single TCR beta chain. No antigen is known for it. In the ophthalmopathy cohort, Clinical Activity Score was at least 3, NOSPECS grade at least 4, and duration under 3 months. From RNA transcripts, TCR beta CDR3 regions were amplified. The HTBI primer set served for first-round RT-PCR of the TCR CDR3. TCRdb reanalysed the multiplex PCR reads using MiXCR and keeps one entry per CDR3 protein. The sample consists of about 610,000 distinct CDR3 sequences, around 15% of them appearing once. These data come from a study of T cells in Graves' hyperthyroidism and ophthalmopathy. Study at large: Specimen type is peripheral blood, collected at initial diagnosis prior to any treatment. Study conclusions and caveats: Stable hyperthyroidism was told apart from ophthalmopathy by a model built on 13 V-J features.

Trimming cost V 3 bases and J 4 bases, with 16 bases left between them. The CDR3 is made up of 14 amino acids. Germline V gene sequence: CDR1 GTSNPN, CDR2 SVGIG (reference sequence). The J gene is TRBJ2-7, the V gene TRBV30, with D perhaps being TRBD1 or TRBD2 (7 bases each). Sequencing was carried out using blood. The sequence was collected from a woman aged 35 to 49 with Graves' ophthalmopathy. The CDR3 DNA reads as TGTGCCTGGAGCCAGGGGGGGATGCGTTACGAGCAGTACTTC. As protein: CAWSQGGMRYEQYF.